The clone carrying this T cell receptor beta chain was observed a handful of times. Its target is not known. The entry originates in a study of vaccination and CD4 T cells after COVID-19. Sequenced with the Oncomine TCR Beta short-read assay was DNA taken from cultured CD4+ T cells. TCRdb re-called the PCR reads through MiXCR, storing one row per CDR3 protein. The table records roughly 15,000 distinct CDR3 sequences, roughly 31% of them present only once. The CDR3 runs 14 residues. CDR1 and CDR2 (germline): MNHNS, SASEGT. Trimming left V 0 bases short and J 4 bases short, with 9 bases between. Described treatment: roughly 10-day PBMC culture with coronavirus spike peptide pools or control peptides (ViraFEST assay).

The chain is built from TRBV6-1 and TRBJ1-2, with D perhaps TRBD1 (5 bases). This TCR derives from a human donor with COVID-19. The specimen sequenced was cultured CD4+ T cells from blood. In DNA, the CDR3 is TGTGCCAGCAGTGAAGCAGGGGAGGCCTATGGCTACACCTTC. Translated, it gives CASSEAGEAYGYTF.